Sequencing of this TCR beta chain was carried out in a study of control samples from healthy donors and cancer patients. The table came from immunoSEQ multiplex PCR; TCRdb's copy has only in-frame clones and leaves some out. The sample shows around 150,000 clones, about 90% of them seen only once. CDR1 and CDR2 (germline): LNHDA, SQIVND (reference sequence). This CDR3 is 15 amino acids long. Trimming removed 7 bases from V and 0 bases from J, with 13 bases in between. The chain uses TRBV19 and TRBJ1-5; weak D call: TRBD1 (6 bases). The sequence was collected from a man younger than 45 in good health. Sequencing was performed on blood. The CDR3 spells CASNPGHISNQPQHF. CDR3 in DNA: TGTGCCAGTAACCCGGGACATATTAGCAATCAGCCCCAGCATTTT. The entire variable domain, with the rest obtained from reference TRBV19 and TRBJ1-5, is as follows: DGGITQSPKYLFRKEGQNVTLSCEQNLNHDAMYWYRQDPGQGLRLIYYSQIVNDFQKGDIAEGYSVSREKKESFPLTVTSAQKNPTAFYLCASNPGHISNQPQHFGDGTRLSIL.